These 24 T cell receptor beta chains share one sample of origin, sequenced in a study of blood T cell repertoires in COVID-19. Some clones are missing from TCRdb's copy, which holds only in-frame ones; the method was immunoSEQ multiplex PCR. The table records 98,000 or so clones, more than 70% of them present only once. Source material: peripheral blood. The receptors come from a woman aged 55-70 years in a cohort sampled during active or convalescent COVID-19.

As DNA, the CDR3 is TGCGCCAGCAGCTTCCTTGCGGGAGCAAGCACAGATACGCAGTATTTT. Its protein is CASSFLAGASTDTQYF. This chain connects TRBV5-1 to TRBJ2-3; 7 nucleotides match TRBD2. The CDR3 is 16 residues long. Germline CDR1 and CDR2: SGHRS and YFSETQ. The V segment lost 2 bases and the J segment 0 bases; nucleotides outside the gene matches: 6.

This clone was recorded a few times. This chain connects TRBV19 to TRBJ1-3; D is undetermined. Trimming cost V 10 bases and J 0 bases, with 13 bases left between them. CDR1 and CDR2 from the germline V gene are LNHDA and SQIVND (reference sequence). CDR3 length: 14 amino acids. The CDR3: CATFAGFSGNTIYF. The CDR3 bases are TGTGCCACTTTCGCGGGGTTCTCTGGAAACACCATATATTTT.

This clone occurred a few times. The chain couples TRBV2 to TRBJ2-2; a weak D match, TRBD2 (5 bases). This CDR3 region has 15 residues. The germline V and J ends were trimmed by 7 bases and 0 bases, with 12 bases remaining between them. Germline CDR1 SNHLY, CDR2 FYNNEI. CDR3 nucleotide sequence: TGTGCCAGCACTGTAGGACTGGCGAACACCGGGGAGCTGTTTTTT. Translation gives CASTVGLANTGELFF.

The rearrangement joins TRBV24-1 to TRBJ2-1; no clear D. The CDR3 covers 13 residues. Germline V lookup: CDR1 KGHDR, CDR2 SFDVKD. Trimming left V 8 bases short and J 6 bases short, with 13 bases between. The CDR3 bases are TGTGCCACCACCGGAGTCCCCTCCAATGAGCAGTTCTTC. This codes for CATTGVPSNEQFF.

This clone was seen once. The V and J genes are TRBV7-2 and TRBJ1-5; no firm D call. Germline V CDR1 and CDR2: SGHTA, FQGNSA. The CDR3 contains 15 residues. V lost 5 bases, J lost 0 bases, and 11 bases lay in between. The CDR3 spells CASSPWAGSNQPQHF. The CDR3 bases are TGTGCCAGCAGCCCATGGGCCGGTAGCAATCAGCCCCAGCATTTT.

A single count supports this clone. The J gene is TRBJ2-1, the V gene TRBV4-1, with D tentatively TRBD2 (6 bases). The CDR3 loop spans 16 amino acids. V shed 1 base and J shed 4 bases, with 14 bases lying between them. Per the germline V gene, CDR1 is MGHRA and CDR2 is YSYEKL. The DNA for the CDR3 is TGCGCCAGCAGCCAAGGTTCAGGGCGGGAATACAATGAGCAGTTCTTC. This translates into CASSQGSGREYNEQFF.

The rearrangement links TRBV5-6 to TRBJ2-3, with a weak D call TRBD2 (6 bases). Germline V gives CDR1 SGHDT, CDR2 YYEEEE. The CDR3 has 15 residues. V lost 2 bases and J 3 bases, leaving 13 bases between the germline ends. The CDR3 protein is CASSLGGTPTDTQYF. The CDR3 DNA sequence: TGTGCCAGCAGCTTAGGAGGGACCCCTACAGATACGCAGTATTTT.

The chain links TRBV24-1 to TRBJ1-5; TRBD1 matches 11 bases. After removal of 4 bases from V and 7 bases from J, the junction contained 11 bases not matched to a gene. The CDR3 is 17 residues long. Germline CDR1 and CDR2: KGHDR and SFDVKD. CDR3 bases: TGTGCCACCAGTGAATCTACCGGGACAGGGGGAGCGCAGCCCCAGCATTTT. The encoded protein is CATSESTGTGGAQPQHF.

The chain is built from TRBV11-2 and TRBJ1-4; 7 bases map to TRBD1. Germline trimming cut 3 bases from V and 8 bases from J; bases unmatched to any gene: 12. In germline, CDR1 is SGHAT, CDR2 FQNNGV. This CDR3 has 16 amino acids. The CDR3 loop reads CASSFGQALWVEKLFF. CDR3 coding DNA: TGTGCCAGCAGCTTTGGACAGGCGCTTTGGGTAGAAAAACTGTTTTTT. Full variable domain (outside the CDR3, taken from reference TRBV11-2 and TRBJ1-4): EAGVAQSPRYKIIEKRQSVAFWCNPISGHATLYWYQQILGQGPKLLIQFQNNGVVDDSQLPKDRFSAERLKGVDSTLKIQPAKLEDSAVYLCASSFGQALWVEKLFFGSGTQLSVL.

This chain uses TRBV5-5 with TRBJ1-1, with D hard to call. This CDR3 spans 13 amino acids. Germline values: CDR1 SGHKS, CDR2 YYEKEE (reference sequence). Trimming cost V 1 base and J 5 bases, with 9 bases left between them. CDR3 in amino acids: CASSLSRRTEAFF. In nucleotides, the CDR3 is TGTGCCAGCAGCTTGTCAAGGAGAACTGAAGCTTTCTTT.

V and J are TRBV12-3 or TRBV12-4 and TRBJ2-1, with unresolved D. Trimming took off 5 bases at V and 1 base at J, with 6 bases between the two ends. This CDR3 contains 13 residues. DNA for the CDR3: TGTGCCAGCAGTCCCCGTTCCTACAATGAGCAGTTCTTC. Protein product: CASSPRSYNEQFF.

This chain connects TRBV6-6 to TRBJ1-4; 7 bases fit TRBD1. CDR1 is MNHNY and CDR2 is SVGAGI in the germline V gene (reference sequence). Trimming took 5 bases from V and 5 from J; bases not matched to a gene: 14. The CDR3 loop spans 17 amino acids. CDR3 region: CASSHGTRGLGNEKLFF. In nucleotides, the CDR3 is TGTGCCAGCAGTCATGGGACAAGGGGGCTAGGGAATGAAAAACTGTTTTTT.

This clone showed up just once. This chain links TRBV27 with TRBJ2-5; a possible D gene is TRBD1 (5 bases). The CDR3 consists of 15 residues. CDR1 is MNHEY and CDR2 is SMNVEV in the germline V gene (reference sequence). Trimming pared 5 bases from V and 7 bases from J, leaving 20 bases between. The CDR3 coding sequence is TGTGCCAGCAGTCCCCAGGGTGTTCGGCGGAGGACCCAGTACTTC. It codes for CASSPQGVRRRTQYF.

This clone was found once. The gene calls are TRBV7-3 and TRBJ2-1, with D maybe TRBD2 (7 bases). This CDR3 region has 15 residues. CDR1 SGHTA and CDR2 FQGTGA come from the germline V gene. V lost 6 bases and J 0 bases, leaving 12 bases between the germline ends. The CDR3 sequence: CASSRGGSSYNEQFF. DNA of the CDR3: TGTGCCAGCAGTAGGGGGGGTAGCTCCTACAATGAGCAGTTCTTC.

This clone has only a few counts. The chain joins TRBV4-1 to TRBJ1-2, with TRBD1 identical over 8 bases. The CDR3 has 14 amino acids. Germline V lookup: CDR1 MGHRA, CDR2 YSYEKL. Trimming removed 1 base from V and 8 bases from J; junction bases left unmatched: 6. Written as DNA, the CDR3 is TGCGCCAGCAGCCAAGTCGGACAGGGTGAAGGCTACACCTTC. This encodes CASSQVGQGEGYTF.

The gene calls are TRBV2 and TRBJ1-5; D might be TRBD1 (5 bases). Trimming shortened V by 7 bases and J by 6 bases, and 16 bases separated the two germline ends. The CDR3 contains 14 residues. The germline V gene has CDR1 SNHLY and CDR2 FYNNEI. CDR3 region: CASTLRGNLQPQHF. The CDR3 DNA reads as TGTGCCAGCACCCTGCGGGGGAATCTTCAGCCCCAGCATTTT.

The chain recombines TRBV7-9 with TRBJ2-2; 9 positions agree with TRBD2. V was pared by 5 bases and J by 5 bases, with 9 bases of the junction left unmatched. Germline-derived CDR1 and CDR2 are SEHNR and FQNEAQ (reference sequence). This CDR3 is 16 amino acids long. The CDR3 loop is CASSPIAGARTGELFF. DNA for the CDR3: TGTGCCAGCAGCCCCATAGCGGGGGCAAGGACCGGGGAGCTGTTTTTT.

The rearrangement joins TRBV28 to TRBJ1-4, with D possibly matching TRBD1 (6 bases). The CDR3 is 14 residues long. Trimming stripped 0 bases from V and 5 bases from J, with 7 bases between. CDR1 and CDR2 (germline): MDHEN, SYDVKM. CDR3 sequence: CASSLWGANEKLFF. As DNA, the CDR3 is TGTGCCAGCAGTTTATGGGGGGCGAATGAAAAACTGTTTTTT.

Worth noting for this clone: This sample includes further DNA sequences coding for the same CDR3. The V and J genes are TRBV4-1 and TRBJ2-5; D might be TRBD1 (6 bases). V was cut by 1 base and J by 6 bases, with 12 bases left in between. Germline assignment: CDR1 MGHRA and CDR2 YSYEKL. This CDR3 has 14 residues. This CDR3 is CASSQGQGGKTQYF. For the CDR3, the DNA is TGCGCCAGCAGCCAAGGGCAAGGGGGAAAGACCCAGTACTTC.

V gene TRBV6-9 combines with J gene TRBJ2-2; possible D gene TRBD2, 6 bases. Germline assignment: CDR1 MNHGY and CDR2 SVAAGI. The CDR3 is 14 residues long. With 6 bases removed from V and 4 bases from J, the gap between germline ends came to 12 bases. CDR3 residues: CASRNSGITGELFF. CDR3 DNA sequence: TGTGCCAGCAGGAATAGCGGAATCACCGGGGAGCTGTTTTTT.

This clone is a singleton in its sample. This sequence joins TRBV11-2 and TRBJ2-3, with TRBD1 as a possible D gene (5 bases). Between the trimmed V and J ends, which lost 3 bases and 0 bases, there was a span of 7 bases. This CDR3 has 14 residues. Germline V gives CDR1 SGHAT, CDR2 FQNNGV. The CDR3 region is CASSLGQSTDTQYF. The CDR3 bases are TGTGCCAGCAGCTTGGGGCAGAGCACAGATACGCAGTATTTT.

This clone was seen once. V and J are TRBV5-4 and TRBJ2-1, with 11 nucleotides matching TRBD1. Trimming cost V 4 bases and J 7 bases; bases outside gene matches: 1. This CDR3 has 13 amino acids. CDR1 SGHNT and CDR2 YYREEE come from the germline V gene (reference sequence). CDR3 in DNA: TGTGCCAGCAGCGGGGACAGGGGGAATGAGCAGTTCTTC. Translated, it gives CASSGDRGNEQFF.

This clone was seen just once. The chain has TRBV5-1 and TRBJ1-2, with D possibly TRBD1 on 5 matching bases. The germline V and J ends were trimmed by 4 bases and 3 bases, with 10 bases remaining between them. Germline V gives CDR1 SGHRS, CDR2 YFSETQ. CDR3 length: 13 residues. The CDR3 is CASSAGTDYGYTF. The CDR3 DNA follows: TGCGCCAGCAGCGCGGGGACGGACTATGGCTACACCTTC.

This chain uses TRBV21-1 with TRBJ1-3. TRBV21-1 is recorded as a pseudogene. The CDR3 sequence is 16 residues long. CDR3 region: CASTKERYNSGNTIYF. CDR3 DNA sequence: TGTGCCAGCACCAAGGAGAGATACAACTCTGGAAACACCATATATTTT.